Each of the 11 T cell receptor beta chains below was sequenced from the same sample in a study of early T cells in non-severe SARS-CoV-2 infection. TCRdb called the 5' RACE reads again in MiXCR, with one record for every CDR3 protein. Altogether 55,000 to 65,000 distinct CDR3 sequences are present, 10% to 15% being singletons, with the ten largest covering 1.3% to 1.5%. Sequencing used whole blood, obtained at baseline. These receptors were taken from an adult who was a healthcare worker with PCR-confirmed SARS-CoV-2 infection or an uninfected control (not recorded which).

The chain combines TRBV12-3 or TRBV12-4 with TRBJ2-1; possibly TRBD1 for D (6 bases). The CDR3 is 13 amino acids. The V gene lost 1 base and the J gene lost 9 bases, with 10 bases spanning the gap. DNA for the CDR3: TGTGCCAGCAGTTTAGTCCCAGGGGCTGAGCAGTTCTTC. It specifies CASSLVPGAEQFF.

V gene TRBV6-2 or TRBV6-3 combines with J gene TRBJ2-7, with D maybe TRBD2 (5 bases). Trimming left V 10 bases short and J 1 base short, with 11 bases between. CDR1 and CDR2 from the germline V gene are MNHEY and SVGEGT. The CDR3 sequence is 12 residues long. The CDR3 spells CATREGSYEQYF. In DNA, the CDR3 is TGTGCCACTCGAGAGGGTTCCTACGAGCAGTACTTC.

Only a few counts were recorded for this clonotype. The chain couples TRBV27 to TRBJ2-3; D is possibly TRBD2 (6 bases). This CDR3 comprises 12 residues. Germline loops: CDR1 MNHEY, CDR2 SMNVEV (reference sequence). The ends were cut back, 10 bases at V and 2 bases at J, with 10 bases in the middle. The CDR3 here is CATGDFTDTQYF. The CDR3 nucleotides read TGTGCCACCGGGGACTTCACAGATACGCAGTATTTT.

This clonotype was detected many times. V is TRBV27 and J is TRBJ1-1; no clear D gene. Trimming cost V 6 bases and J 1 base, with 18 bases left between them. Per germline, CDR1 MNHEY and CDR2 SMNVEV (reference sequence). CDR3 length: 16 amino acids. The CDR3 DNA is TGTGCCAGCAGCTTAGGAACGAGGGTCCCGAACACTGAAGCTTTCTTT. It specifies CASSLGTRVPNTEAFF.

The genes are TRBV25-1 and TRBJ2-7; 7 positions agree with TRBD1. Losses at the gene ends were 6 bases for V and 0 bases for J; bases not matched to a gene: 8. There are 15 residues in the CDR3. Germline V gene sequence: CDR1 MGHDK, CDR2 SYGVNS. CDR3 sequence reads: CASRDTGTDSYEQYF. Written as DNA, the CDR3 is TGTGCCAGCAGAGATACCGGGACAGACTCCTACGAGCAGTACTTC.

The table lists this clonotype with many counts. The genes are TRBV6-2 or TRBV6-3 and TRBJ2-5; 8 bases align to TRBD1. This CDR3 spans 13 amino acids. Germline assignment: CDR1 MNHEY and CDR2 SVGEGT. J gave up 6 bases and V 6 bases, and 6 bases lay outside the gene matches. CDR3 DNA sequence: TGTGCCAGCAGCCCGACAGGGGTGAAGACCCAGTACTTC. Protein: CASSPTGVKTQYF.

V gene TRBV4-2 combines with J gene TRBJ2-3; 7 bases map to TRBD1. The CDR3 runs 17 residues. Germline V gives CDR1 LGHNA, CDR2 YNFKEQ. V was pared by 1 base and J by 0 bases, with 7 bases of the junction left unmatched. CDR3 nucleotides: TGTGCCAGCAGCCAAGCAGGGGGACAGCTTAGCACAGATACGCAGTATTTT. This translates into CASSQAGGQLSTDTQYF.

This clonotype was observed at least ten times. The chain links TRBV6-5 to TRBJ1-2; 8 positions match TRBD1. The CDR3 loop spans 13 amino acids. The junction had 5 bases not matched to a gene; V was cut back by 0 bases and J by 11 bases. Germline lookup yields CDR1 MNHEY and CDR2 SVGAGI. CDR3 protein: CASSYSFQGAYTF. The CDR3 bases are TGTGCCAGCAGTTACTCATTTCAGGGGGCTTACACCTTC.

The CDR3 DNA reads TGTGCCAGCAGTTTCGACACAAACTCCTACAATGAGCAGTTCTTC. Translated, it gives CASSFDTNSYNEQFF. V and J are TRBV28 and TRBJ2-1, with D uncertain. The CDR3 has 15 amino acids. V was shortened by 3 bases and J by 0 bases, with 9 bases between the two germline ends. Germline loops: CDR1 MDHEN, CDR2 SYDVKM.

The chain carries TRBV11-2 and TRBJ1-1, with no clear D. CDR1 is SGHAT and CDR2 is FQNNGV in the germline V gene. The V gene lost 8 bases and the J gene lost 0 bases, with 13 bases spanning the gap. The length of the CDR3 is 14 residues. This chain's CDR3 is CASWKKAVNTEAFF. The CDR3 coding sequence is TGTGCCAGCTGGAAGAAGGCGGTGAACACTGAAGCTTTCTTT.

The rearrangement links TRBV7-8 to TRBJ2-2; 8 nucleotides agree with TRBD1. Germline trimming cut 5 bases from V and 4 bases from J; bases unmatched to any gene: 9. The CDR3 runs to 16 residues. Looked up from germline, CDR1 is SGHVS and CDR2 is FQNEAQ. CDR3 residues: CASSRLNRGVTGELFF. The CDR3 region has the DNA TGTGCCAGCAGCCGTTTAAACAGGGGGGTCACCGGGGAGCTGTTTTTT. Together with reference TRBV7-8 and TRBJ2-2, the CDR3 gives the full variable domain: GAGVSQSPRYKVAKRGQDVALRCDPISGHVSLFWYQQALGQGPEFLTYFQNEAQLDKSGLPSDRFFAERPEGSVSTLKIQRTQQEDSAVYLCASSRLNRGVTGELFFGEGSRLTVL.